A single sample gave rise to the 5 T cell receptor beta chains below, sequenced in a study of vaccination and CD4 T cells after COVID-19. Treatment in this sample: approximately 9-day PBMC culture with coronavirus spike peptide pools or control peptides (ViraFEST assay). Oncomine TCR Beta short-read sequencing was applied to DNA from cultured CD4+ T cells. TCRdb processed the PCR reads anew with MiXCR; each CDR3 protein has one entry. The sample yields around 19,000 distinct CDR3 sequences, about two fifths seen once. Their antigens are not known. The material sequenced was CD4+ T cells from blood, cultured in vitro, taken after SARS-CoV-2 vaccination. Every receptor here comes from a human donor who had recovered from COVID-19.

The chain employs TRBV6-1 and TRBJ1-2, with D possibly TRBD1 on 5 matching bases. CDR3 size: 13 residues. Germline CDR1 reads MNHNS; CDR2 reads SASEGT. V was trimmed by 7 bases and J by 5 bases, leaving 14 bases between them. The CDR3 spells CASIGRAGYGYTF. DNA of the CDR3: TGTGCCAGCATAGGCAGGGCCGGGTATGGCTACACCTTC.

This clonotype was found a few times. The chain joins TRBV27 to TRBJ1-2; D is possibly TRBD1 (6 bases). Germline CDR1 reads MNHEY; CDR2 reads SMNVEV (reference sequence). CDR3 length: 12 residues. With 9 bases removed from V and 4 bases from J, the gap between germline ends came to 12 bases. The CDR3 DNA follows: TGTGCCAGTAAACAGGGACTCTATGGCTACACCTTC. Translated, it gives CASKQGLYGYTF.

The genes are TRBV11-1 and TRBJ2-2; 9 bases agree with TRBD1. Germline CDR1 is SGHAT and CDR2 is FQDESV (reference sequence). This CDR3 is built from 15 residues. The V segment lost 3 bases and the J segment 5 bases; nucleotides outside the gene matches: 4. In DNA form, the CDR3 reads TGTGCCAGCAGCTTCACCGGGACAGGGACCGGGGAGCTGTTTTTT. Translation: CASSFTGTGTGELFF.

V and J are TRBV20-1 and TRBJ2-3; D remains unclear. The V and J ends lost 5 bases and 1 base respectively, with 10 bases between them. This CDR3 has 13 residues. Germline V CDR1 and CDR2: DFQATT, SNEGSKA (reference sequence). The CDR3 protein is CSAPPPGTDTQYF. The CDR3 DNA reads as TGCAGTGCTCCCCCGCCGGGCACAGATACGCAGTATTTT.

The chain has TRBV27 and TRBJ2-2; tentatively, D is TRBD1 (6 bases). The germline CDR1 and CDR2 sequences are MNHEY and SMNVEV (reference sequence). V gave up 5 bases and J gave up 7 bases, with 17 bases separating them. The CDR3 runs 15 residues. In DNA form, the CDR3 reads TGTGCCAGCAGTCCTCATCCAGGGGTGAGCGGGGAGCTGTTTTTT. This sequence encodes CASSPHPGVSGELFF.